This TCR beta chain was found in a study of early T cells in non-severe SARS-CoV-2 infection. Study details: The sequenced material was bulk RNA from unsorted whole blood, and its chains were unpaired. Whole-study findings and limits: A preference for anti-spike CD8 responses marked VDJdb matching, which missed private and CD4 specificities.

J was trimmed by 1 base and V by 1 base; bases with no gene match: 10. Germline V gene data show CDR1 as SGHTS and CDR2 as YDEGEE. The CDR3 is 17 amino acids. Comments on this clonotype: Antigen: not known.

Molecules of cDNA were individually given unique molecular identifiers that were attached to them. TCRdb re-derived calls from the 5' RACE reads in MiXCR, one entry per CDR3 protein. The data hold tens of thousands of distinct CDR3 sequences, with 6% to 8.5% observed a single time. Sequencing was done on a sample of whole blood. The source is an adult who was a healthcare worker with PCR-confirmed SARS-CoV-2 infection or an uninfected control (not recorded which). The chain carries TRBV5-8 and TRBJ1-2, with 7 bases identical to TRBD1. The CDR3 loop reads CASSLRLSAGGNYGYTF. The CDR3 coding sequence is TGTGCCAGCAGCTTGCGGCTGTCGGCAGGGGGTAACTATGGCTACACCTTC.